The clone carrying this T cell receptor beta chain was picked up one time. Its antigen is as yet unknown. This specimen belongs to a study of response to subunit inactivated influenza vaccine. Study outcomes and limitations: Each seasonal influenza vaccination recruits few new T cells, the authors suggested.

The CDR3 is 15 amino acids. V gave up 8 bases and J gave up 2 bases, with 13 bases separating them. The germline V gene has CDR1 MDHEN and CDR2 SYDVKM. MiXCR, run by TCRdb on the RT-PCR reads, gives a single entry per CDR3 protein. The profile covers more than 400,000 distinct CDR3 sequences, with approximately 7.3% appearing a single time and around 13% taken by the ten largest. This chain links TRBV28 with TRBJ2-6; possible D gene TRBD2, 5 bases. This receptor was identified in a man aged 50-75 years who received an inactivated influenza vaccine. The input for sequencing was PBMCs from blood, taken less than 25 months after vaccination. The CDR3 protein is CASLNRGAGANVLTF. The CDR3 DNA follows: TGTGCCAGCCTCAATCGGGGAGCTGGGGCCAACGTCCTGACTTTC.